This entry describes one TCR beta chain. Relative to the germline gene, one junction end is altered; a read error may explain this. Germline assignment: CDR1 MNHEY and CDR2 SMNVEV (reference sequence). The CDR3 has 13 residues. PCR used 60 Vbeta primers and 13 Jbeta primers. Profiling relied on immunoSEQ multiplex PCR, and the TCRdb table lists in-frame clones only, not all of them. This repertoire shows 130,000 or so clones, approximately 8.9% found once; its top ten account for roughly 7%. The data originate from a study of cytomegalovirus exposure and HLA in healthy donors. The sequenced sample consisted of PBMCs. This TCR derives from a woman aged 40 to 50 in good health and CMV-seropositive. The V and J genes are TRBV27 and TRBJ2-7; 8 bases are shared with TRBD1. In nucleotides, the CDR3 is TGTGCCAGAAGTTTTGGACAGGGTCTAGAGCAGTACTTC. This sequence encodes CARSFGQGLEQYF.